This TCR beta chain is from a study of control samples from healthy donors and cancer patients. Profiling relied on immunoSEQ multiplex PCR, and the TCRdb table lists in-frame clones only, not all of them. The sample has several thousand clones; around four fifths are singletons. This clone was seen just once. From germline, CDR1 is MNHEY and CDR2 SVGEGT. The CDR3 runs 15 residues. The V and J ends lost 2 bases and 5 bases, in that order; junction bases with no gene match: 6. This rearrangement joins TRBV6-2 or TRBV6-3 to TRBJ2-5; 9 bases agree with TRBD2. The TCR sequence derives from a female donor with lung cancer. The specimen was formalin-fixed, paraffin-embedded tissue. DNA for the CDR3: TGTGCCAGCAGTTACAAAAATAGCGGGAGTGAGACCCAGTACTTC. This gives the protein CASSYKNSGSETQYF.